These T cell receptor beta chains were read from a single sample in a study of CD4+ T cells in melanoma. The table came from immunoSEQ multiplex PCR; TCRdb's copy has only in-frame clones and leaves some out. The sample yields some 150,000 clones, about 93% seen once. The receptors come from a human donor with melanoma. Each CDR3 is given with its conserved first and last residue. The D gene is left open where the match is weak. Size values are once, few and many counts, or a class for expanded clones, and some rows have none.

clone_size j_call d_call v_call cdr3_length cdr3_nt cdr3_aa
- TRBJ1-2 TRBD1 TRBV7-9 16 TGTGCCAGCGGCTCAGGGGCAGGACAGGAGCTCTATGGCTACACCTTC CASGSGAGQELYGYTF
- TRBJ2-1 TRBD2 TRBV7-3 15 TGTGCCAGCAGCTTAATACTAGCGGGGAACAATGAGCAGTTCTTC CASSLILAGNNEQFF
- TRBJ2-2 TRBD2 TRBV6-6 15 TGTGCCAGCAGCGAGCGGGGGGGCAACACCGGGGAGCTGTTTTTT CASSERGGNTGELFF
- TRBJ2-3 - TRBV7-9 13 TGTGCCAGCAGCCGCGAATTGGCAGATACGCAGTATTTT CASSRELADTQYF
- TRBJ2-1 - TRBV7-8 16 TGTGCCAGCAGTCCGGCGGCGGGGACCTCCTACAATGAGCAGTTCTTC CASSPAAGTSYNEQFF
- TRBJ1-5 TRBD1 TRBV28 15 TGTGCCAGCAGCTCAATGGGACAGACCAAGCAGCCCCAGCATTTT CASSSMGQTKQPQHF
- TRBJ1-1 TRBD1 TRBV6-1 14 TGTGCCAGCAAGCGCGACGACAGGGGCACTGAAGCTTTCTTT CASKRDDRGTEAFF
- TRBJ1-6 TRBD1 TRBV6-1 13 TGTGCCAGCCTTGAGACAGGGAATTCACCCCTCCACTTT CASLETGNSPLHF
- TRBJ1-2 - TRBV6-5 13 TGTGCCAGCAGGAACTCGGGGAGGGGAGGCTACACCTTC CASRNSGRGGYTF
- TRBJ1-3 - TRBV7-2 11 TGTGCCAGCGGCTTTCGGCACACCATATATTTT CASGFRHTIYF
- TRBJ1-5 - TRBV2 13 TGTGCCAGCCGTCCCCGACAGCTAGAGCCCCAGCATTTT CASRPRQLEPQHF
- TRBJ2-7 TRBD1 TRBV18 16 TGTGCCAGCTCACCGCAGGGGGAATCAACAGTCTACGAGCAGTACTTC CASSPQGESTVYEQYF
- TRBJ1-2 TRBD1 TRBV6-1 13 TGTGCCAGCACTGGGACAGTATACTATGGCTACACCTTC CASTGTVYYGYTF
- TRBJ1-3 - TRBV9 14 TGTGCCAGCAGCGTAGCGAGCTCTGGAAACACCATATATTTT CASSVASSGNTIYF
- TRBJ1-2 - TRBV21-1 17 TGTGCCAGCAGCAGTGGAGGCGAGGGGGCGCGGTCCTATGGCTACACCTTC CASSSGGEGARSYGYTF
- TRBJ1-1 - TRBV6-6 13 TGTGCCAGCGGTTACTCGGACGGAACGGAAGCTTTCTTT CASGYSDGTEAFF
- TRBJ1-1 TRBD1 TRBV9 14 TGTGCCAGCAGCGTAACAGGGGGTTCTATAGAAGCTTTCTTT CASSVTGGSIEAFF
- TRBJ1-5 - TRBV27 13 TGTGCCAGCAGTTTATCAGTTCTACAGCCCCAGCATTTT CASSLSVLQPQHF
once TRBJ2-3 - TRBV9 16 TGTGCCAGCAGCCCGGAGTTGGGCCTTTCGTCAGATACGCAGTATTTT CASSPELGLSSDTQYF
- TRBJ2-3 - TRBV6-5 14 TGTGCCAGCGGAGCCGGGACAAACACAGATACGCAGTATTTT CASGAGTNTDTQYF
- TRBJ2-2 - TRBV5-1 12 TGCGCAAAAAGAGGGGGGTCCGGGGAGCTGTTTTTT CAKRGGSGELFF
- TRBJ1-1 - TRBV7-9 14 TGTGCCAGCAGCTTTGGGACACCGAACACTGAAGCTTTCTTT CASSFGTPNTEAFF
- TRBJ2-5 - TRBV18 12 TGTGCCAGCTCACTTTACCAAGAGACCCAGTACTTC CASSLYQETQYF
- TRBJ2-7 TRBD1 TRBV15 16 TGTGCCACCAGCAGCCCCCAGGGGGATACTTCGCGGGAGCAGTACTTC CATSSPQGDTSREQYF
- TRBJ2-5 - TRBV10-3 11 TGTGCCATCAGTGAGAGAGAGACCCAGTACTTC CAISERETQYF
- TRBJ1-3 - TRBV5-1 18 TGCGCCAGCAGCTTGGACAGGCGAACCATCAGCTCTGGAAACACCATATATTTT CASSLDRRTISSGNTIYF
- TRBJ1-1 TRBD1 TRBV28 16 TGTGCCAGCAGATTTCCCTTACCAGGGGGTTTTACTGAAGCTTTCTTT CASRFPLPGGFTEAFF
- TRBJ1-1 TRBD1 TRBV10-2 13 TGCGCCAGCAGTCCAGACAGGGAAACTGAAGCTTTCTTT CASSPDRETEAFF
- TRBJ1-2 - TRBV12-5 16 TGTGCTAGTGGTTTGGTACTAGGAAACCGTAACTATGGCTACACCTTC CASGLVLGNRNYGYTF
once TRBJ1-1 TRBD1 TRBV7-9 17 TGTGCCAGCAGCTTACCGAATTTCGGACAGGGCTCCACTGAAGCTTTCTTT CASSLPNFGQGSTEAFF
- TRBJ1-1 - TRBV30 15 TGTGCCTGGAGTGGCGGGACAATAAAAGGCACTGAAGCTTTCTTT CAWSGGTIKGTEAFF
- TRBJ2-3 - TRBV6-4 15 TGTGCCAGCAGTGCCACCCTGGGGGCATTCGCTACGCAGTATTTT CASSATLGAFATQYF
- TRBJ2-5 TRBD2 TRBV30 12 TGTGCCTGGAGGGGAGGGGAAGAGACCCAGTACTTC CAWRGGEETQYF
- TRBJ2-2 - TRBV5-4 14 TGTGCCAGCAGCATCCGACAGGTCCCCGGGGAGCTGTTTTTT CASSIRQVPGELFF
- TRBJ2-2 - TRBV19 13 TGTGCCAGTAGTGTGGGGGTACCCGGGGAGCTGTTTTTT CASSVGVPGELFF
once TRBJ1-2 TRBD1 TRBV4-2 15 TGTGCCAGCAGCCCCCGGACAGGACCTAACTATGGCTACACCTTC CASSPRTGPNYGYTF
- TRBJ2-1 - TRBV6-1 15 TGTGCCAGCAGTGAAGGGGGACGCCGCTACAATGAGCAGTTCTTC CASSEGGRRYNEQFF
- TRBJ2-1 - TRBV5-5 13 TGTGCCAGCAGCTTGGGTCCTAGGGATGAGCAGTTCTTC CASSLGPRDEQFF
- TRBJ2-5 - TRBV6-5 16 TGTGCCAGCAGTTACCCTTTAGGGACGTATACGAAGACCCAGTACTTC CASSYPLGTYTKTQYF
- TRBJ2-5 TRBD2 TRBV29-1 16 TGCAGCGTCACCGGTGAGGAGCGGGGGGCACAAGAGACCCAGTACTTC CSVTGEERGAQETQYF
- TRBJ1-1 - TRBV18 15 TGTGCCAGCTCACCCCGGGGGGTACTGAACACTGAAGCTTTCTTT CASSPRGVLNTEAFF
- TRBJ1-2 - TRBV27 17 TGTGCCAGCAGTCCGCTAGGCACGGACCGTGTGGGCTATGGCTACACCTTC CASSPLGTDRVGYGYTF
- TRBJ1-4 - TRBV9 16 TGTGCCAGCAGCGTAGAGGGTGCAGGGCTGGGTGAAAAACTGTTTTTT CASSVEGAGLGEKLFF
- TRBJ2-3 - TRBV10-3 12 TGTGCCATCAGTAGATTGGGGGATACGCAGTATTTT CAISRLGDTQYF
once TRBJ2-3 TRBD2 TRBV4-2 16 TGTGCCAGCAGCCGGTCCTCCGGGACTAGCGGAGAAACGCAGTATTTT CASSRSSGTSGETQYF
- TRBJ2-7 - TRBV4-1 15 TGCGCCAGCAGCCAAGAGTTTAGGAGTTCCTACGAGCAGTACTTC CASSQEFRSSYEQYF
- TRBJ1-1 - TRBV27 15 TGTGCCAGCAGTTTACGCACGGATGGGAACACTGAAGCTTTCTTT CASSLRTDGNTEAFF
few TRBJ2-5 TRBD2 TRBV5-1 16 TGCGCCAGCAGCGTGATGCCTAGCGGGGACCAAGAGACCCAGTACTTC CASSVMPSGDQETQYF
- TRBJ1-5 - TRBV5-1 15 TGCGCCAGCAGCTTGAACCCGAATAGCAATCAGCCCCAGCATTTT CASSLNPNSNQPQHF
- TRBJ2-1 - TRBV7-3 13 TGTGCCAGCAGCTTATCGGAGGGTAACGAGCAGTTCTTC CASSLSEGNEQFF
- TRBJ1-2 TRBD1 TRBV20-1 11 TGCAGTGCTAACCCGGGACAGGGCTACACCTTC CSANPGQGYTF
- TRBJ2-1 - TRBV18 16 TGTGCCAGCTCACCCCGGGAAAGGGGGGCCTACAATGAGCAGTTCTTC CASSPRERGAYNEQFF
- TRBJ2-1 TRBD1 TRBV18 16 TGTGCCAGCTCACCTTCCGCCGGGACAGGGGGCGAAAAACAGTTCTTC CASSPSAGTGGEKQFF